This is a list of T cell receptor beta chains from one sample in a study of control samples from healthy donors and cancer patients. Some clones are missing from TCRdb's copy, which holds only in-frame ones; the method was immunoSEQ multiplex PCR. The table shows approximately 83,000 clones, with more than 85% occurring only once. The sequenced sample was blood. Every receptor here comes from a woman in her twenties or thirties in good health. CDR3s include the opening cysteine and the closing phenylalanine or tryptophan. A D gene is named only where the DNA matches it firmly. Some rows mark clone size as missing; the rest say once, few, many or name a class of expanded clone.

NA	TRBV19	TRBJ1-1	NA	CASSHQGPTEAFF	TGTGCCAGTAGCCACCAGGGACCCACTGAAGCTTTCTTT
once	TRBV21-1	TRBJ2-5	NA	CASTLPRDRIQETQYF	TGTGCCAGCACCTTACCCCGGGACCGAATACAAGAGACCCAGTACTTC
NA	TRBV28	TRBJ2-3	TRBD2	CASPSGGTNMDTQYF	TGTGCCAGCCCTAGCGGGGGGACGAATATGGATACGCAGTATTTT
NA	TRBV3-1/TRBV3-2	TRBJ2-7	TRBD1	CASSHGTGSSYEQYF	TGTGCCAGCAGCCATGGGACAGGGAGCTCCTACGAGCAGTACTTC
few	TRBV5-1	TRBJ2-3	NA	CASSLVEDGADTQYF	TGCGCCAGCAGCTTGGTAGAAGATGGGGCAGATACGCAGTATTTT
few	TRBV6-1	TRBJ1-5	NA	CASSGAGPNSNQPQHF	TGTGCCAGCAGTGGGGCAGGGCCCAATAGCAATCAGCCCCAGCATTTT
NA	TRBV5-1	TRBJ1-1	TRBD1	CASSPPTGKNTEAFF	TGCGCCAGCAGCCCTCCGACAGGGAAGAACACTGAAGCTTTCTTT
NA	TRBV7-2	TRBJ2-5	TRBD2	CASSQTRTSQETQYF	TGTGCCAGCAGCCAGACTCGGACTAGCCAAGAGACCCAGTACTTC
once	TRBV4-1	TRBJ1-1	TRBD1	CASSQAGQGTEAFF	TGCGCCAGCAGCCAAGCGGGACAGGGGACTGAAGCTTTCTTT
NA	TRBV7-9	TRBJ2-7	NA	CASSSTDNEQYF	TGTGCCAGCAGCTCGACGGACAACGAGCAGTACTTC
NA	TRBV3-1/TRBV3-2	TRBJ1-3	NA	CASSQDRLNTIYF	TGTGCCAGCAGCCAAGACAGGCTGAACACCATATATTTT
NA	TRBV28	TRBJ1-1	NA	CASSPTTILNTEAFF	TGTGCCAGCAGTCCAACGACGATCTTGAACACTGAAGCTTTCTTT
once	TRBV10-3	TRBJ1-4	TRBD1	CAISQGGNEKLFF	TGTGCCATCAGTCAGGGGGGAAATGAAAAACTGTTTTTT
NA	TRBV10-3	TRBJ2-7	NA	CAISGTSPPSYEQYF	TGTGCCATCAGTGGAACTAGTCCCCCCTCCTACGAGCAGTACTTC
NA	TRBV5-1	TRBJ2-3	NA	CASADTGPDTQYF	TGCGCCAGCGCCGACACAGGGCCAGATACGCAGTATTTT
NA	TRBV5-8	TRBJ2-1	NA	CASSWGAYNEQFF	TGTGCCAGCAGCTGGGGGGCTTACAATGAGCAGTTCTTC
once	TRBV27	TRBJ1-2	NA	CASSQRSNYGYTF	TGTGCCAGCAGTCAGCGGTCGAACTATGGCTACACCTTC
once	TRBV6-5	TRBJ2-7	NA	CASMGMTATYEQYF	TGTGCCAGCATGGGTATGACAGCGACCTACGAGCAGTACTTC
NA	TRBV19	TRBJ2-1	NA	CASTSRRERVNEQFF	TGTGCCAGTACCTCCCGCAGGGAAAGAGTCAATGAGCAGTTCTTC
NA	TRBV5-1	TRBJ2-1	NA	CASSLGLEPYNEQFF	TGCGCCAGCAGCTTGGGACTAGAGCCCTACAATGAGCAGTTCTTC
NA	TRBV10-2	TRBJ1-1	NA	CASSDFPGMNTEAFF	TGCGCCAGCAGTGATTTTCCAGGGATGAACACTGAAGCTTTCTTT
NA	TRBV18	TRBJ2-7	NA	CASSPLSNRGEQYF	TGTGCCAGCTCACCACTCTCGAATCGGGGCGAGCAGTACTTC
few	TRBV3-1/TRBV3-2	TRBJ2-7	TRBD1	CASSPGQGTREQYF	TGTGCCAGCAGCCCAGGACAGGGTACGAGGGAGCAGTACTTC
few	TRBV10-1	TRBJ1-1	NA	CASSVSGEGEAFF	TGCGCCAGCAGTGTATCAGGGGAGGGGGAGGCTTTCTTT
NA	TRBV6-5	TRBJ1-1	NA	CASRRDSWNTEAFF	TGTGCCAGCAGGCGGGACTCTTGGAACACTGAAGCTTTCTTT
NA	TRBV2	TRBJ1-1	NA	CASRVYYAEAFF	TGTGCCAGCAGGGTGTACTACGCTGAAGCTTTCTTT
NA	TRBV5-4	TRBJ1-1	NA	CASSPRLDNTEAFF	TGTGCCAGCAGCCCTCGACTGGATAACACTGAAGCTTTCTTT
NA	TRBV19	TRBJ1-2	NA	CASRDLPGGYTF	TGTGCCAGTAGAGACCTGCCAGGAGGCTACACCTTC
NA	TRBV9	TRBJ2-7	TRBD2	CASSVSAGGVHEQYF	TGTGCCAGCAGCGTATCCGCGGGAGGGGTTCACGAGCAGTACTTC
NA	TRBV9	TRBJ1-1	TRBD1	CASSIGQVTEAFF	TGTGCCAGCAGCATTGGACAGGTCACTGAAGCTTTCTTT
NA	TRBV4-1	TRBJ1-4	NA	CASSQAFLGRRREKLFF	TGCGCCAGCAGCCAAGCATTTCTTGGCAGGAGAAGAGAAAAACTGTTTTTT
NA	TRBV19	TRBJ1-1	NA	CARRNDRRSPRTRNTEAFF	TGTGCCCGACGAAACGATCGGCGGAGCCCACGGACAAGGAACACTGAAGCTTTCTTT
NA	TRBV6-5	TRBJ1-4	TRBD1	CASGTGTANEKLFF	TGTGCCAGCGGAACCGGGACAGCTAATGAAAAACTGTTTTTT
NA	TRBV9	TRBJ2-3	TRBD1	CASSVEGAAGDTQYF	TGTGCCAGCAGCGTAGAGGGGGCGGCGGGAGATACGCAGTATTTT
NA	TRBV27	TRBJ1-1	TRBD1	CASSLSGTGTTEAFF	TGTGCCAGCAGTTTATCGGGGACAGGGACCACTGAAGCTTTCTTT
NA	TRBV12-3/TRBV12-4	TRBJ1-2	NA	CASSLYESYGYTF	TGTGCCAGCAGTTTATATGAGTCTTATGGCTACACCTTC
NA	TRBV6-5	TRBJ2-1	TRBD2	CASSYLRTSGDEQFF	TGTGCCAGCAGTTATCTCCGGACTAGCGGGGACGAGCAGTTCTTC
NA	TRBV28	TRBJ1-3	TRBD1	CASSTGTAIPGNTIYF	TGTGCCAGCAGTACCGGGACAGCCATCCCTGGAAACACCATATATTTT
NA	TRBV11-3	TRBJ1-3	NA	CASSLVSGSGNTIYF	TGTGCCAGCAGCTTAGTGTCCGGGAGTGGAAACACCATATATTTT
once	TRBV19	TRBJ2-4	TRBD2	CASSGKLAGGSIQYF	TGTGCCAGTAGCGGGAAACTAGCGGGAGGCTCCATTCAGTACTTC
NA	TRBV6-1	TRBJ1-6	TRBD1	CASSESQGVDSPLHF	TGTGCCAGCAGTGAATCTCAGGGGGTTGATTCACCCCTCCACTTT
NA	TRBV4-1	TRBJ2-1	NA	CASSQDFGTTLYNEQFF	TGCGCCAGCAGCCAAGATTTCGGGACGACTCTTTACAATGAGCAGTTCTTC
NA	TRBV18	TRBJ2-7	TRBD1	CASSPGQAPYEQYF	TGTGCCAGCTCCCCGGGACAGGCTCCCTACGAGCAGTACTTC
NA	TRBV5-8	TRBJ2-4	TRBD1	CASSLGRQGKNIQYF	TGTGCCAGCAGCTTGGGGAGACAGGGGAAAAACATTCAGTACTTC
NA	TRBV5-6	TRBJ1-2	TRBD1	CASSRGTETNYGYTF	TGTGCCAGCAGCCGCGGGACAGAAACTAACTATGGCTACACCTTC
NA	TRBV19	TRBJ1-1	NA	CASRGGNTEAFF	TGTGCCAGTAGAGGGGGGAACACTGAAGCTTTCTTT
NA	TRBV7-3	TRBJ1-6	TRBD1	CASSDGQGGSPLHF	TGTGCCAGCAGCGATGGACAGGGAGGTTCACCCCTCCACTTT
NA	TRBV6-5	TRBJ2-3	NA	CASTVAAGTDTQYF	TGTGCCAGCACCGTAGCGGCGGGCACAGATACGCAGTATTTT
NA	TRBV9	TRBJ1-5	NA	CASGKGTEHQPQHF	TGTGCCAGCGGTAAGGGGACGGAGCATCAGCCCCAGCATTTT
NA	TRBV6-5	TRBJ1-4	NA	CATKSGLGEKLFF	TGTGCCACCAAATCAGGGTTGGGTGAAAAACTGTTTTTT
NA	TRBV29-1	TRBJ2-3	NA	CSGEDSTQYF	TGCAGCGGTGAGGACAGTACGCAGTATTTT
NA	TRBV29-1	TRBJ2-3	NA	CSVESGISDTQYF	TGCAGCGTTGAATCTGGTATCTCAGATACGCAGTATTTT
NA	TRBV5-1	TRBJ1-2	NA	CASSLATDYYGYTF	TGCGCCAGCAGCTTGGCGACAGACTACTATGGCTACACCTTC
NA	TRBV19	TRBJ2-3	NA	CASSISGDTQYF	TGTGCCAGTAGTATTAGCGGAGATACGCAGTATTTT
NA	TRBV2	TRBJ2-3	NA	CASSGRAKAGEEQYF	TGTGCCAGCAGTGGACGGGCCAAGGCGGGCGAAGAGCAGTATTTT
NA	TRBV3-1/TRBV3-2	TRBJ2-7	TRBD1	CASSQNPGQGYEQYF	TGTGCCAGCAGCCAGAACCCGGGACAGGGTTACGAGCAGTACTTC
NA	TRBV6-5	TRBJ2-7	NA	CASSRNRGEQYF	TGTGCCAGCAGTCGAAACCGCGGCGAGCAGTACTTC
once	TRBV3-1/TRBV3-2	TRBJ1-1	NA	CASSPEAGTKNTEAFF	TGTGCCAGCAGCCCTGAAGCGGGAACCAAGAACACTGAAGCTTTCTTT
NA	TRBV7-3	TRBJ2-3	NA	CASSLGSGWTDTQYF	TGTGCCAGCAGCTTAGGTAGCGGATGGACAGATACGCAGTATTTT